This is a list of T cell receptor beta chains from one sample in a study of cytomegalovirus exposure and HLA in healthy donors. The table came from immunoSEQ multiplex PCR; TCRdb's copy has only in-frame clones and leaves some out. The sample has around 230,000 clones, over 75% seen once. The sequenced material came from PBMCs. The receptors were sampled from a boy under 18 in good health and CMV-seronegative. Both conserved end residues are part of each CDR3. D genes are given only for firm matches. The size of a clone is reported for some rows only, either as once, few or many, or as a class for expanded clones.

j_call,d_call,clone_size,v_call,cdr3_aa,cdr3_nt
TRBJ1-1,-,-,TRBV13,CASSLGGGTEAFF,TGTGCCAGCAGCTTAGGGGGGGGGACTGAAGCTTTCTTT
TRBJ2-3,TRBD2,once,TRBV27,CASSYDTSGRSDTQYF,TGTGCCAGCTCCTACGACACTAGCGGGAGGTCAGATACGCAGTATTTT
TRBJ2-7,TRBD2,-,TRBV18,CASSPVGGGSYEQYF,TGTGCCAGCTCACCCGTGGGTGGCGGGAGCTACGAGCAGTACTTC
TRBJ1-2,-,-,TRBV5-4,CASSPARGARGYTF,TGTGCCAGCAGCCCCGCCCGGGGGGCCAGGGGCTACACCTTC
TRBJ1-1,-,once,TRBV7-9,CASTQWGDSEAFF,TGTGCCAGCACCCAGTGGGGGGATTCGGAAGCTTTCTTT
TRBJ2-1,-,-,TRBV5-1,CASSLVPYWGGQGEQFF,TGCGCCAGCAGCTTGGTCCCTTATTGGGGGGGGCAAGGTGAGCAGTTCTTC
TRBJ2-5,TRBD1,-,TRBV5-1,CASSTQGDQETQYF,TGCGCCAGCAGCACACAGGGGGACCAAGAGACCCAGTACTTC
TRBJ1-6,TRBD1,-,TRBV30,CAWTGQGLNSPLHF,TGTGCCTGGACGGGACAGGGATTGAATTCACCCCTCCACTTT
TRBJ2-4,TRBD1,few,TRBV7-9,CASSLKGADIQYF,TGTGCCAGCAGCTTAAAGGGGGCGGACATTCAGTACTTC
TRBJ2-5,-,-,TRBV21-1,CASSKMARGGGPVETQYF,TGTGCCAGCAGCAAAATGGCCCGGGGCGGGGGGCCGGTTGAGACCCAGTACTTC
TRBJ1-4,-,-,TRBV19,CASSPYITNEKLFF,TGTGCCAGTAGTCCGTACATCACTAATGAAAAACTGTTTTTT
TRBJ1-1,-,once,TRBV7-8,CASSTVVPMNTEAFF,TGTGCCAGCAGCACGGTTGTCCCGATGAACACTGAAGCTTTCTTT
TRBJ2-7,TRBD2,-,TRBV9,CASSVGPSGLGEQYF,TGTGCCAGCAGCGTAGGGCCTAGCGGCCTTGGCGAGCAGTACTTC